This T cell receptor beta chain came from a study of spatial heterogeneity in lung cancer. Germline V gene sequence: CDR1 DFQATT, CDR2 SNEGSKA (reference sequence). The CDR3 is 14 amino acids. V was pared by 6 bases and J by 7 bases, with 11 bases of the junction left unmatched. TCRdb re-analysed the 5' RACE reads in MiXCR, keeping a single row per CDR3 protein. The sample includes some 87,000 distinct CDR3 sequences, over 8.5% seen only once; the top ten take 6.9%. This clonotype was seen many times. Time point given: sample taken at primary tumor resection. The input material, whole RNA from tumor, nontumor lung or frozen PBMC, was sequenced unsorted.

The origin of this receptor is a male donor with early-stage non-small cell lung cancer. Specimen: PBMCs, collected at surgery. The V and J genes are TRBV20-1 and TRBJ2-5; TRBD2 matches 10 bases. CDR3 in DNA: TGCAGTGCCCCCTGGACTAGCGGTACTGGGACCCAGTACTTC. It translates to CSAPWTSGTGTQYF.